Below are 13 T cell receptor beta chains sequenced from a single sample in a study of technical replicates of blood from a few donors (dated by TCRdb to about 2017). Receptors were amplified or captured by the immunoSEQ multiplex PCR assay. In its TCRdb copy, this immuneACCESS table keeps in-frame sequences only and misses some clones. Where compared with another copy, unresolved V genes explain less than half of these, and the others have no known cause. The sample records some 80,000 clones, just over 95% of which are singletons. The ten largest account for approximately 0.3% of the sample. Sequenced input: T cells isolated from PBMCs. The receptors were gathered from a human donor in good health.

CDR3 region: CASTFLGQSHEQYF. CDR3 coding DNA: TGTGCCAGCACCTTCTTAGGACAGTCCCACGAGCAGTACTTC. The chain links TRBV28 to TRBJ2-7; possible D gene TRBD1, 6 bases. The CDR3 is made up of 14 amino acids. Germline loops: CDR1 MDHEN, CDR2 SYDVKM. V lost 7 bases and J 5 bases, leaving 18 bases between the germline ends.

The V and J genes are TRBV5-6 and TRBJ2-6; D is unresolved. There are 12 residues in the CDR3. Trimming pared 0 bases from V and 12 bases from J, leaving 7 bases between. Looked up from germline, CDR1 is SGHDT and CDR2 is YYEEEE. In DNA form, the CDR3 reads TGTGCCAGCAGCTTGGGGGCCGGCGTCCTGACTTTC. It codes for CASSLGAGVLTF.

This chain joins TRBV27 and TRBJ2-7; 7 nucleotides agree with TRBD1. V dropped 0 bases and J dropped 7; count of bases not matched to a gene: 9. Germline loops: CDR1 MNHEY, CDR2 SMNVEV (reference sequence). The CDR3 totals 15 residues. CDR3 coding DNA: TGTGCCAGCAGTTTATCGATTGGGACAGTGGTTGAGCAGTACTTC. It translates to CASSLSIGTVVEQYF.

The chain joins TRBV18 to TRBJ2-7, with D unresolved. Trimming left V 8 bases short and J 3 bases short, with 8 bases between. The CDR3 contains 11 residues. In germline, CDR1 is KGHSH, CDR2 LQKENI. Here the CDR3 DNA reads TGTGCCAGCGCCCGACTCTACGAGCAGTACTTC. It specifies CASARLYEQYF.

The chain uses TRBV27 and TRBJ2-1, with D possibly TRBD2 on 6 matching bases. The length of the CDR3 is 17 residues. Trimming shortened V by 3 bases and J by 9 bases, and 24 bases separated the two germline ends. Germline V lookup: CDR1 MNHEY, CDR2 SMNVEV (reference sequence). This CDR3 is CASSFDYRLVRLGEQFF. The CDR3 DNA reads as TGTGCCAGCAGTTTTGACTACCGACTAGTAAGGCTCGGTGAGCAGTTCTTC.

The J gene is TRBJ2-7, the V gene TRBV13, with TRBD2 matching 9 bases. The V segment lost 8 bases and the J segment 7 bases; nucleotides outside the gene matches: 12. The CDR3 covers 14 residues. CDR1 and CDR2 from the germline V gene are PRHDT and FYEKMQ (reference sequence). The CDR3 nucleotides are TGTGCCAGCCTTCGCGGCGGGAGGGCCGATGAGCAGTACTTC. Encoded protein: CASLRGGRADEQYF.

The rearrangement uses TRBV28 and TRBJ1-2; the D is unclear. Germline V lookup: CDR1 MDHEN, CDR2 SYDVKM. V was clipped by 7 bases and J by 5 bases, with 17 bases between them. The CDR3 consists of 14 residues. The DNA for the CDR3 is TGTGCCAGCACCCAGCCGCCGGGAGCTTATGGCTACACCTTC. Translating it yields CASTQPPGAYGYTF.

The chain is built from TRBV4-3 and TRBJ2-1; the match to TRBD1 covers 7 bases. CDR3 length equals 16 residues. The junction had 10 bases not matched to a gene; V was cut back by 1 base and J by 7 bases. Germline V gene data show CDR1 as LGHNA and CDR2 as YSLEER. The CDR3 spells CASSQASQGIGNEQFF. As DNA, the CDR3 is TGCGCCAGCAGCCAAGCATCACAGGGGATAGGGAATGAGCAGTTCTTC.

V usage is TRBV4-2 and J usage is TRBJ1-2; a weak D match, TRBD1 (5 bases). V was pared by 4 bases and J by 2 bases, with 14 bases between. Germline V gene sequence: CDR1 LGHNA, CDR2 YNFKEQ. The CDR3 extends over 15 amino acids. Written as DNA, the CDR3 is TGTGCCAGCAGCCCGGACATCAGAGTAAACTATGGCTACACCTTC. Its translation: CASSPDIRVNYGYTF.

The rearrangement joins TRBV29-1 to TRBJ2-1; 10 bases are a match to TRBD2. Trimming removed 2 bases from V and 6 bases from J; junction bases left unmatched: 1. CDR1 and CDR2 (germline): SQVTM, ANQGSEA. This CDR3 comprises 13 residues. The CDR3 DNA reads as TGCAGCGTTGAAAGCGGGAGGGTCAATGAGCAGTTCTTC. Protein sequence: CSVESGRVNEQFF.

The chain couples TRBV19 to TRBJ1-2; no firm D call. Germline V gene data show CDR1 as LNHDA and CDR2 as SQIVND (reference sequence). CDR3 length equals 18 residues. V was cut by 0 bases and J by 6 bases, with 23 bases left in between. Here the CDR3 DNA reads TGTGCCAGTAGTATAGACTCCAGATCAAATTGGCCCCTCGATGGCTACACCTTC. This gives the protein CASSIDSRSNWPLDGYTF.

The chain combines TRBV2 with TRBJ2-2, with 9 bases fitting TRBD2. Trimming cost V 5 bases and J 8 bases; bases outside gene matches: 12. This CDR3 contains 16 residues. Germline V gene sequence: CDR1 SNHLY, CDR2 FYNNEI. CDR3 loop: CASSRWTSVTSGELFF. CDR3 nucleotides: TGTGCCAGCAGTCGCTGGACTAGCGTCACGTCAGGGGAGCTGTTTTTT.

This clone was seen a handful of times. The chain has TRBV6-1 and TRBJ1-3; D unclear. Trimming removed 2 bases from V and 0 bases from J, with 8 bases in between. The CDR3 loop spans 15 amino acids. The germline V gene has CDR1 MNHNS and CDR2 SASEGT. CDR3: CASSERRLSGNTIYF. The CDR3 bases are TGTGCCAGCAGTGAACGGCGGCTCTCTGGAAACACCATATATTTT.